These 10 T cell receptor beta chains originate from one sample sequenced in a study of blood T cell repertoires in COVID-19. Libraries were prepared by immunoSEQ multiplex PCR; TCRdb keeps only in-frame clonotypes and omits some of them. The sample yields approximately 200,000 clones, around 88% seen once. Specimen: PBMCs or T cells enriched from blood (not recorded which). The receptor set was obtained from a woman in her thirties who had recovered from COVID-19.

V is TRBV19 and J is TRBJ1-1; TRBD1 matches at 8 bases. The CDR3 totals 15 residues. Germline V gives CDR1 LNHDA, CDR2 SQIVND (reference sequence). Trimming cost V 1 base and J 5 bases; bases outside gene matches: 6. The CDR3 region is CASSIGQGASTEAFF. CDR3 DNA sequence: TGTGCCAGTAGTATAGGCCAGGGGGCGAGTACTGAAGCTTTCTTT. The full variable domain, rest sourced from reference TRBV19 and TRBJ1-1, is DGGITQSPKYLFRKEGQNVTLSCEQNLNHDAMYWYRQDPGQGLRLIYYSQIVNDFQKGDIAEGYSVSREKKESFPLTVTSAQKNPTAFYLCASSIGQGASTEAFFGQGTRLTVV.

CDR3 protein: CASDPGTSNTSGVYEQYF. Written as DNA, the CDR3 is TGTGCCAGCGACCCAGGGACAAGTAACACTAGCGGGGTCTACGAGCAGTACTTC. This chain links TRBV21-1 with TRBJ2-7; no check of the table's D call, TRBD2, against the DNA was made. TRBV21-1 counts as a pseudogene. There are 18 residues in the CDR3.

The chain joins TRBV6-5 to TRBJ2-7; D not resolved. The CDR3 runs to 14 residues. Trimming cost V 6 bases and J 6 bases, with 18 bases left between them. Per germline, CDR1 MNHEY and CDR2 SVGAGI. The CDR3 DNA is TGTGCCAGCAGCGGAAGAATCAGAACGGGCGAGCAGTACTTC. Translation: CASSGRIRTGEQYF.

This chain's CDR3 is CASSPDTDSEKLFF. The CDR3, as DNA: TGTGCCAGCAGCCCCGACACTGATTCTGAAAAACTGTTTTTT. This chain uses TRBV7-9 with TRBJ1-4; D gene unclear. Germline assignment: CDR1 SEHNR and CDR2 FQNEAQ (reference sequence). Trimming took 5 bases from V and 7 from J, leaving 14 bases between them. The CDR3 loop spans 14 amino acids. Looking up the rest from reference TRBV7-9 and TRBJ1-4 gives the full variable domain: DTGVSQNPRHKITKRGQNVTFRCDPISEHNRLYWYRQTLGQGPEFLTYFQNEAQLEKSRLLSDRFSAERPKGSFSTLEIQRTEQGDSAMYLCASSPDTDSEKLFFGSGTQLSVL.

The chain uses TRBV15 and TRBJ1-2; D unresolved. The V end was cut by 6 bases, the J end by 4 bases, with 15 bases between. The CDR3 length is 14 residues. CDR1 is LNHNV and CDR2 is YYDKDF in the germline V gene (reference sequence). Here the CDR3 DNA reads TGTGCCACCAGAGACCGACAAGAGGGCTATGGCTACACCTTC. Amino acids: CATRDRQEGYGYTF.

This clone was observed a handful of times. This chain links TRBV19 with TRBJ1-4; D call uncertain. V was shortened by 6 bases and J by 0 bases, with 11 bases between the two germline ends. CDR1 and CDR2 (germline): LNHDA, SQIVND (reference sequence). The CDR3 length is 15 residues. In DNA form, the CDR3 reads TGTGCCAGTAGGTTTTCAGCGACAACTAATGAAAAACTGTTTTTT. Its protein product is CASRFSATTNEKLFF.

This clone was counted only a few times. The chain recombines TRBV10-3 with TRBJ1-5; 9 bases match TRBD1. Germline CDR1 reads ENHRY; CDR2 reads SYGVKD. The junction had 9 bases not matched to a gene; V was cut back by 10 bases and J by 5 bases. The CDR3 loop spans 14 amino acids. The CDR3 protein is CATSPGQGDQPQHF. The CDR3 nucleotides are TGTGCCACATCACCGGGACAGGGAGATCAGCCCCAGCATTTT.

This clone was found a few times. The rearrangement links TRBV7-8 to TRBJ2-2; 7 bases fit TRBD2. Trimming cost V 5 bases and J 6 bases; bases outside gene matches: 18. From germline, CDR1 is SGHVS and CDR2 FQNEAQ. The CDR3 runs to 18 residues. CDR3 sequence (DNA): TGTGCCAGCAGCATCATATCCCTGGGGGGGGTTGGCTCCGGGGAGCTGTTTTTT. Its translation is CASSIISLGGVGSGELFF.

V and J are TRBV28 and TRBJ1-1; D may be TRBD1 (5 bases). V lost 3 bases to trimming and J lost 5 bases, with 13 bases between them. The germline gives CDR1 MDHEN, CDR2 SYDVKM. The CDR3 runs 14 residues. CDR3 nucleotide sequence: TGTGCCAGCAGTTTCAACAACAAGGGGACTGAAGCTTTCTTT. Translation gives CASSFNNKGTEAFF.

The chain has TRBV28 and TRBJ1-4, with 9 bases matching TRBD1. From germline, CDR1 is MDHEN and CDR2 SYDVKM. The CDR3 runs 14 residues. Trimming took 5 bases from V and 11 from J; bases not matched to a gene: 9. CDR3 region: CASSPGTGYQKLFF. The CDR3 DNA is TGTGCCAGCAGTCCCGGGACAGGGTATCAGAAACTGTTTTTT.